The 26 T cell receptor beta chains listed next were all sequenced from one sample in a study of blood T cell repertoires in COVID-19. Using immunoSEQ multiplex PCR, the repertoire was profiled, and TCRdb retains in-frame clones only, with some absent. The sample consists of about 180,000 clones, 80% to 90% of them appearing once. The material sequenced was peripheral blood. Every receptor here comes from a middle-aged man with active or convalescent COVID-19.

V gene TRBV7-9 combines with J gene TRBJ1-1; TRBD1 matches 7 bases. V lost 6 bases and J lost 1; bases outside the gene matches: 5. Germline V gene lookup returns CDR1 SEHNR and CDR2 FQNEAQ (reference sequence). This CDR3 spans 14 amino acids. DNA of the CDR3: TGTGCCAGCAGGCTGACAGGGCCGAACACTGAAGCTTTCTTT. Amino acid sequence: CASRLTGPNTEAFF.

This clone was observed once. The chain links TRBV6-5 to TRBJ2-5, with D possibly TRBD2 on 5 matching bases. The CDR3 is made up of 14 amino acids. The V gene lost 4 bases and the J gene lost 7 bases, with 16 bases spanning the gap. Germline CDR1 MNHEY, CDR2 SVGAGI. The CDR3 reads CASSSTSALATQYF. The CDR3 DNA reads TGTGCCAGCAGTTCCACTAGTGCGTTAGCGACCCAGTACTTC.

The rearrangement joins TRBV19 to TRBJ1-3; D uncertain. Germline V gene sequence: CDR1 LNHDA, CDR2 SQIVND (reference sequence). The CDR3 extends over 14 amino acids. V lost 7 bases and J lost 2, with 12 bases in between. For the CDR3, the DNA is TGTGCCAGTACCAGAACCGGGACTGGAAACACCATATATTTT. It yields the protein CASTRTGTGNTIYF.

The chain uses TRBV21-1 and TRBJ2-1; the table's D call of TRBD2 was not tested on the DNA. TRBV21-1 is marked as a pseudogene. CDR3 length: 15 residues. CDR3 in amino acids: CASSNGTREGDEQFF. The CDR3 DNA reads TGTGCCAGCAGCAACGGCACTCGGGAGGGCGACGAGCAGTTCTTC.

V gene TRBV24-1 combines with J gene TRBJ1-2, with 7 bases lining up with TRBD1. V trimming: 1 base; J trimming: 3 bases; junction bases outside the gene matches: 4. The CDR3 spans 15 residues. The germline CDR1 and CDR2 sequences are KGHDR and SFDVKD. The chain's CDR3 is CATSDFQGGYYGYTF. CDR3 in DNA: TGTGCCACCAGTGATTTTCAGGGGGGATACTATGGCTACACCTTC.

V is TRBV28 and J is TRBJ1-2; 10 nucleotides align to TRBD1. V lost 4 bases to trimming and J lost 0 bases; unmatched junction nucleotides: 2. The CDR3 is 15 amino acids. Germline loops: CDR1 MDHEN, CDR2 SYDVKM. CDR3 in amino acids: CASSSGTGANYGYTF. Here the CDR3 DNA reads TGTGCCAGCAGTTCAGGGACAGGGGCTAACTATGGCTACACCTTC.

The chain uses TRBV5-1 and TRBJ2-5; 8 nucleotides match TRBD2. The V gene end was trimmed by 4 bases and the J gene end by 1 base; junction bases not matched to a gene: 9. This CDR3 is 16 amino acids long. CDR1 is SGHRS and CDR2 is YFSETQ in the germline V gene. CDR3 loop: CASSLSGGVTQETQYF. CDR3 nucleotide sequence: TGCGCCAGCAGCCTAAGCGGGGGCGTAACCCAAGAGACCCAGTACTTC.

The chain is built from TRBV7-3 and TRBJ2-1; a possible D gene is TRBD1 (7 bases). Trimming took off 6 bases at V and 2 bases at J, with 17 bases between the two ends. Germline V gene lookup returns CDR1 SGHTA and CDR2 FQGTGA. The CDR3 consists of 16 residues. The CDR3 spells CASSLKGGGTYNEQFF. In nucleotides, the CDR3 is TGTGCCAGCAGTCTTAAAGGAGGGGGCACCTACAATGAGCAGTTCTTC.

This clone was seen a single time. The gene calls are TRBV5-6 and TRBJ1-6, with D possibly being TRBD1 (6 bases). The length of the CDR3 is 16 residues. Trimming stripped 5 bases from V and 4 bases from J, with 16 bases between. Germline V CDR1 and CDR2: SGHDT, YYEEEE. CDR3 in amino acids: CASSLNRERYNSPLHF. The CDR3 bases are TGTGCCAGCAGTTTGAACAGGGAGAGATATAATTCACCCCTCCACTTT.

The chain is built from TRBV3-1 (or the pseudogene TRBV3-2) and TRBJ2-3, with D perhaps TRBD2 (6 bases). Germline CDR1 is LGHDT and CDR2 is YNNKEL (reference sequence). The CDR3 is made up of 15 amino acids. Trimming cost V 3 bases and J 6 bases, with 16 bases left between them. The CDR3 DNA is TGTGCCAGCAGCCACAGGGCAGGGAGGAGGGATACGCAGTATTTT. Its translation: CASSHRAGRRDTQYF.

The chain has TRBV19 and TRBJ1-5, with 9 bases aligning to TRBD1. Germline V gene lookup returns CDR1 LNHDA and CDR2 SQIVND (reference sequence). Germline trimming cut 7 bases from V and 0 bases from J; bases unmatched to any gene: 7. The CDR3 consists of 16 residues. CDR3 in DNA: TGTGCCAGTACCTCCGGACAGGGGCTTAGCAATCAGCCCCAGCATTTT. It codes for CASTSGQGLSNQPQHF.

V and J are TRBV2 and TRBJ1-1; no clear D gene. The CDR3 is 15 amino acids. CDR1 is SNHLY, CDR2 FYNNEI, per germline. The germline V and J ends were trimmed by 6 bases and 0 bases, with 14 bases remaining between them. The CDR3 loop is CASRGWTTLNTEAFF. In DNA form, the CDR3 reads TGTGCCAGCAGGGGATGGACTACGTTGAACACTGAAGCTTTCTTT.

This chain joins TRBV9 and TRBJ1-6, with 7 nucleotides matching TRBD1. This CDR3 has 14 amino acids. Germline CDR1 and CDR2: SGDLS and YYNGEE. V was clipped by 6 bases and J by 6 bases; unmatched bases: 6. The CDR3: CASTEGAGNSPLHF. CDR3 coding DNA: TGTGCCAGCACGGAGGGGGCTGGTAATTCACCCCTCCACTTT.

The rearrangement links TRBV19 to TRBJ1-2; possible D gene TRBD1, 5 bases. The V gene's germline CDR1 is LNHDA and CDR2 SQIVND (reference sequence). The CDR3 is 13 amino acids. V was cut by 4 bases and J by 7 bases, with 13 bases left in between. DNA of the CDR3: TGTGCCAGTAGTAAGGGCAGGGAAGGTGGCTACACCTTC. Amino acid sequence: CASSKGREGGYTF.

In this sample, this clone turned up a few times. The V call is TRBV29-1, the J call TRBJ1-1; D gene uncertain. V lost 5 bases to trimming and J lost 4 bases, with 11 bases between them. The V gene's germline CDR1 is SQVTM and CDR2 ANQGSEA. The CDR3 extends over 12 amino acids. CDR3 DNA: TGCAGCGTTAGTGGGCAGACCACTGAAGCTTTCTTT. Residues: CSVSGQTTEAFF.

The chain is built from TRBV28 and TRBJ1-1; D might be TRBD1 (5 bases). Trimming took 8 bases from V and 5 from J, leaving 24 bases between them. The length of the CDR3 is 16 residues. Germline loops: CDR1 MDHEN, CDR2 SYDVKM. This CDR3 reads CASALSGGPKRTEAFF. As DNA, the CDR3 is TGTGCCAGCGCATTATCGGGGGGACCGAAGAGAACTGAAGCTTTCTTT.

The V gene is TRBV19, the J gene TRBJ1-6; no reliable D call. CDR3 length: 14 residues. Germline loops: CDR1 LNHDA, CDR2 SQIVND (reference sequence). Trimming took 4 bases from V and 5 from J, leaving 9 bases between them. The CDR3 is CASSTGMDNSPLHF. CDR3 nucleotides: TGTGCCAGTAGTACCGGGATGGATAATTCACCCCTCCACTTT.

The chain uses TRBV3-1 (or the pseudogene TRBV3-2) and TRBJ2-4; 9 nucleotides line up with TRBD2. The CDR3 runs to 14 residues. V lost 3 bases, J lost 8 bases, and 5 bases stayed unmatched. The germline V gene has CDR1 LGHDT and CDR2 YNNKEL (reference sequence). The CDR3 reads CASSHSSGSDIQYF. The CDR3 coding sequence is TGTGCCAGCAGCCATAGTAGCGGGAGTGACATTCAGTACTTC.

V gene TRBV19 combines with J gene TRBJ2-3, with TRBD1 matching over 9 bases. This CDR3 is 15 amino acids long. The J segment lost 2 bases and the V segment lost 6 bases, leaving 6 bases of the junction unmatched. The germline CDR1 and CDR2 sequences are LNHDA and SQIVND (reference sequence). DNA of the CDR3: TGTGCCAGTAGCCCGGGACAGGGTCACACAGATACGCAGTATTTT. Its translation: CASSPGQGHTDTQYF.

The chain joins TRBV28 to TRBJ1-6, with TRBD1 matching 8 bases. CDR3 length equals 15 residues. Germline V lookup: CDR1 MDHEN, CDR2 SYDVKM. In DNA form, the CDR3 reads TGTGCTGCAAAGAAGGACAGGGTCAAAAATTCACCCCTCCACTTT. It encodes CAAKKDRVKNSPLHF. Together with reference TRBV28 and TRBJ1-6, the CDR3 gives the full variable domain: DVKVTQSSRYLVKRTGEKVFLECVQDMDHENMFWYRQDPGLGLRLIYFSYDVKMKEKGDIPEGYSVSREKKERFSLILESASTNQTSMYLCAAKKDRVKNSPLHFGNGTRLTVT.

The rearrangement uses TRBV9 and TRBJ1-3, with 7 positions matching TRBD1. Germline loops: CDR1 SGDLS, CDR2 YYNGEE. Germline trimming cut 3 bases from V and 5 bases from J; bases unmatched to any gene: 8. This CDR3 has 15 residues. CDR3 sequence (DNA): TGTGCCAGCAGCGCCACGGGGGACAGCAGAAACACCATATATTTT. Protein: CASSATGDSRNTIYF.

This clone was seen only once. The chain combines TRBV30 with TRBJ1-5; TRBD1 is a possible D gene (5 bases). The V and J ends lost 5 bases and 1 base respectively, with 12 bases between them. Germline V gene sequence: CDR1 GTSNPN, CDR2 SVGIG (reference sequence). The CDR3 contains 14 residues. The CDR3 nucleotides are TGTGCCTGGGCCCGGGGGAGGAGCAATCAGCCCCAGCATTTT. As protein: CAWARGRSNQPQHF.

The V gene is TRBV28, the J gene TRBJ1-1; D is possibly TRBD1 (5 bases). V lost 6 bases and J 7 bases, leaving 9 bases between the germline ends. The CDR3 has 11 residues. CDR1 and CDR2 (germline): MDHEN, SYDVKM. The CDR3 bases are TGTGCCAGCAGACCCCAGGGTGAAGCTTTCTTT. As protein: CASRPQGEAFF.

The chain links TRBV9 to TRBJ2-5, with a tentative D call TRBD1 (6 bases). V lost 4 bases and J 0 bases, leaving 7 bases between the germline ends. Germline V gene data show CDR1 as SGDLS and CDR2 as YYNGEE. The CDR3 sequence is 13 residues long. CDR3: CASSRDNQETQYF. The CDR3 bases are TGTGCCAGCAGCCGGGACAACCAAGAGACCCAGTACTTC. The whole variable domain, remainder taken from reference TRBV9 and TRBJ2-5, is DSGVTQTPKHLITATGQRVTLRCSPRSGDLSVYWYQQSLDQGLQFLIQYYNGEERAKGNILERFSAQQFPDLHSELNLSSLELGDSALYFCASSRDNQETQYFGPGTRLLVL.

This chain joins TRBV27 and TRBJ2-7; D is possibly TRBD2 (5 bases). Trimming pared 5 bases from V and 3 bases from J, leaving 17 bases between. The CDR3 length is 15 residues. Germline V gene sequence: CDR1 MNHEY, CDR2 SMNVEV (reference sequence). CDR3 nucleotide sequence: TGTGCCAGCAGTGCCCGGGGTCCGGACCGCTACGAGCAGTACTTC. Protein product: CASSARGPDRYEQYF.

CDR3 DNA sequence: TGTGCCAGCAGTTATGAAGCCACTGAAGCTTTCTTT. Translating gives CASSYEATEAFF. This sequence joins TRBV6-6 and TRBJ1-1; D gene ambiguous. Germline CDR1 and CDR2: MNHNY and SVGAGI (reference sequence). The CDR3 loop spans 12 amino acids. Trimming took off 3 bases at V and 4 bases at J, with 6 bases between the two ends.